This TCR beta chain was sequenced in a study of blood T cells in healthy people across ages. The study, taken as a whole, reports: Unknown CMV status may confound age-related changes in expanded clones.

In regard to this clonotype: The antigen remains unidentified.

There are 15 residues in the CDR3. The germline V gene encodes CDR1 DFQATT and CDR2 SNEGSKA (reference sequence). V was pared by 3 bases and J by 2 bases, with 7 bases of the junction left unmatched. A J-beta primer mix and a sample-barcoded 5' primer were used in a second PCR of roughly 7 to 12 cycles. TCRdb passed the 5' RACE reads through MiXCR, listing each CDR3 protein once. The sample contains 1.4 million to 1.5 million distinct CDR3 sequences, roughly 40% of which appear only once. This clonotype originated in a woman in her late teens or twenties in good health. The chain combines TRBV20-1 with TRBJ2-3; 8 bases align to TRBD2. Specimen: blood. The DNA for the CDR3 is TGCAGTGCTAGCGGGGGGGTCCTAGTCACAGATACGCAGTATTTT. Translation gives CSASGGVLVTDTQYF.